These 21 T cell receptor beta chains were all obtained from the same sample, sequenced in a study of blood T cell repertoires in COVID-19. Sequencing was performed with immunoSEQ multiplex PCR; in TCRdb, only in-frame clones are kept and a portion is missing. The profile shows roughly 240,000 clones, 75% to 85% of them singletons. Sequencing input: peripheral blood. The receptors come from a man aged 50 to 60 with COVID-19, enrolled during active disease.

This chain uses TRBV28 with TRBJ2-2; TRBD2 aligns across 13 bases. Unmatched junction bases numbered 3, after V lost 5 bases and J lost 3 bases. Germline CDR1 is MDHEN and CDR2 is SYDVKM. CDR3 size: 16 residues. This CDR3 reads CASSLGLAGDTGELFF. The CDR3 DNA sequence: TGTGCCAGCAGTCTCGGACTAGCGGGGGACACCGGGGAGCTGTTTTTT.

This chain links TRBV7-2 with TRBJ2-2; D gene ambiguous. CDR1 is SGHTA and CDR2 is FQGNSA in the germline V gene. The CDR3 loop spans 16 amino acids. Trimming cost V 5 bases and J 0 bases, with 13 bases left between them. CDR3 protein: CASSRMSSANTGELFF. The CDR3 coding sequence is TGTGCCAGCAGCCGTATGAGCTCCGCGAACACCGGGGAGCTGTTTTTT.

The chain joins TRBV19 to TRBJ1-5; 7 nucleotides match TRBD1. CDR3 size: 17 residues. V trimming: 3 bases; J trimming: 0 bases; junction bases outside the gene matches: 8. Germline CDR1 LNHDA, CDR2 SQIVND (reference sequence). The CDR3 reads CASSILQGVNSNQPQHF. The CDR3 DNA follows: TGTGCCAGTAGTATCCTTCAGGGGGTGAATAGCAATCAGCCCCAGCATTTT.

This chain connects TRBV6-6 to TRBJ1-6; D remains unclear. From germline, CDR1 is MNHNY and CDR2 SVGAGI (reference sequence). Trimming took off 5 bases at V and 6 bases at J, with 20 bases between the two ends. The CDR3 spans 17 residues. CDR3 residues: CASSRMTKRLTNSPLHF. The CDR3 nucleotides are TGTGCCAGCAGTCGTATGACAAAAAGGCTAACTAATTCACCCCTCCACTTT.

The chain recombines TRBV7-9 with TRBJ1-3; maybe TRBD1 (5 bases). This CDR3 is built from 15 residues. The V and J ends lost 5 bases and 5 bases respectively, with 16 bases between them. CDR1 and CDR2 from the germline V gene are SEHNR and FQNEAQ (reference sequence). This CDR3 reads CASSPGGTGRNTIYF. CDR3 nucleotides: TGTGCCAGCAGCCCAGGAGGGACTGGCAGAAACACCATATATTTT.

Here the CDR3 reads CASSRTSAGTDTQYF. The CDR3 nucleotides are TGCGCCAGCAGCCGAACTAGTGCGGGCACAGATACGCAGTATTTT. The rearrangement uses TRBV5-1 and TRBJ2-3; possible D gene TRBD2, 5 bases. Trimming left V 4 bases short and J 1 base short, with 13 bases between. CDR1 SGHRS and CDR2 YFSETQ come from the germline V gene. This CDR3 is 15 amino acids long.

The chain has TRBV4-2 and TRBJ2-7; TRBD1 might be the D (5 bases). Trimming removed 0 bases at V and 5 bases at J, with 14 bases between. The CDR3 is made up of 15 amino acids. Per germline, CDR1 LGHNA and CDR2 YNFKEQ. For the CDR3, the DNA is TGTGCCAGCAGCCAAGAGCCTCCAGGGTCCCACGAGCAGTACTTC. This gives the protein CASSQEPPGSHEQYF.

V and J are TRBV25-1 and TRBJ1-2; tentative D call: TRBD1 (6 bases). The germline V gene has CDR1 MGHDK and CDR2 SYGVNS. CDR3 length: 12 residues. V dropped 2 bases and J dropped 8 bases, with 9 bases sitting between them. The CDR3: CASSEGGGGYTF. For the CDR3, the DNA is TGTGCCAGCAGTGAAGGGGGCGGGGGCTACACCTTC.

The V and J genes are TRBV5-1 and TRBJ2-3; TRBD1 aligns across 9 bases. Germline loops: CDR1 SGHRS, CDR2 YFSETQ. This CDR3 spans 17 amino acids. Trimming cost V 0 bases and J 3 bases; bases outside gene matches: 8. This chain's CDR3 is CASSLVGDRVRTDTQYF. In DNA form, the CDR3 reads TGCGCCAGCAGCTTGGTGGGGGACAGGGTCCGAACAGATACGCAGTATTTT. Based on the CDR3 plus reference TRBV5-1 and TRBJ2-3, the full variable domain is KAGVTQTPRYLIKTRGQQVTLSCSPISGHRSVSWYQQTPGQGLQFLFEYFSETQRNKGNFPGRFSGRQFSNSRSEMNVSTLELGDSALYLCASSLVGDRVRTDTQYFGPGTRLTVL.

J is TRBJ2-1 and V is TRBV12-5; the D gene is possibly TRBD2 (5 bases). Trimming took off 5 bases at V and 5 bases at J, with 13 bases between the two ends. The CDR3 is made up of 14 amino acids. CDR1 and CDR2 from the germline V gene are LGHNT and FRNRAP. The CDR3 nucleotides read TGTGCTAGTGGTGGAGGCCGAGGACACAATGAGCAGTTCTTC. Translation gives CASGGGRGHNEQFF.

This chain links TRBV27 with TRBJ2-1; the D gene is possibly TRBD1 (6 bases). Germline CDR1 reads MNHEY; CDR2 reads SMNVEV (reference sequence). Trimming cost V 4 bases and J 6 bases, with 16 bases left between them. This CDR3 has 15 residues. The CDR3: CASSYRGLVANEQFF. For the CDR3, the DNA is TGTGCCAGCAGTTATAGGGGGTTGGTGGCCAATGAGCAGTTCTTC.

This chain joins TRBV6-4 and TRBJ2-5; a weak D match, TRBD1 (5 bases). This CDR3 spans 16 amino acids. The V end was cut by 3 bases, the J end by 5 bases, with 19 bases between. Germline CDR1 and CDR2: MRHNA and SNTAGT. The CDR3 bases are TGTGCCAGCAGTGAAACAGGAACCTCCGAGTGGGAGACCCAGTACTTC. It encodes CASSETGTSEWETQYF.

The chain carries TRBV30 and TRBJ2-2; TRBD1 matches 8 bases. Germline CDR1 GTSNPN, CDR2 SVGIG (reference sequence). This CDR3 is 18 amino acids long. J gave up 1 base and V 1 base, and 11 bases lay outside the gene matches. As DNA, the CDR3 is TGTGCCTGGAGTGGACGAGCCGCGGGACAGGTGAACACCGGGGAGCTGTTTTTT. The encoded protein is CAWSGRAAGQVNTGELFF.

The gene calls are TRBV24-1 and TRBJ2-1, with 8 bases lining up with TRBD1. Per the germline V gene, CDR1 is KGHDR and CDR2 is SFDVKD. V was clipped by 3 bases and J by 0 bases; unmatched bases: 12. This CDR3 has 19 amino acids. The CDR3 loop reads CATSDQGTGGARSYNEQFF. CDR3 DNA sequence: TGTGCCACCAGTGATCAGGGGACAGGCGGCGCCCGCTCCTACAATGAGCAGTTCTTC.

V and J are TRBV3-1 (or the pseudogene TRBV3-2) and TRBJ2-5, with 7 positions matching TRBD2. The junction had 6 bases not matched to a gene; V was cut back by 4 bases and J by 7 bases. The CDR3 is 13 amino acids. CDR1 is LGHDT and CDR2 is YNNKEL in the germline V gene (reference sequence). CDR3: CASSRGSSGTQYF. In nucleotides, the CDR3 is TGTGCCAGCAGCCGGGGGTCTAGCGGGACCCAGTACTTC.

The rearrangement uses TRBV11-1 and TRBJ2-1; 10 bases are a match to TRBD2. The V gene end was trimmed by 5 bases and the J gene end by 3 bases; junction bases not matched to a gene: 4. From germline, CDR1 is SGHAT and CDR2 FQDESV (reference sequence). The CDR3 totals 15 residues. CDR3 protein: CASSVSGGYYNEQFF. CDR3 bases: TGTGCCAGCAGCGTTAGCGGGGGGTACTACAATGAGCAGTTCTTC.

DNA for the CDR3: TGTGCCAGCAGTTATGGCTCGGACAGGCACCACGAGCAGTACTTC. The encoded protein is CASSYGSDRHHEQYF. The V call is TRBV6-2 or TRBV6-3, the J call TRBJ2-7; TRBD1 aligns across 7 bases. The CDR3 totals 15 residues. Per germline, CDR1 MNHEY and CDR2 SVGEGT. V lost 3 bases and J lost 5; bases outside the gene matches: 10.

The V call is TRBV7-6, the J call TRBJ1-2; D uncertain. Germline V gene data show CDR1 as SGHVS and CDR2 as FNYEAQ. This CDR3 is built from 17 residues. Between the trimmed V and J ends, which lost 1 base and 3 bases, there was a span of 18 bases. In nucleotides, the CDR3 is TGTGCCAGCAGCTTAGGGGCCAGGAATCGCCACGACTATGGCTACACCTTC. Encoded protein: CASSLGARNRHDYGYTF.

The chain uses TRBV27 and TRBJ1-2; tentatively, D is TRBD1 (5 bases). V gave up 5 bases and J gave up 4 bases, with 17 bases separating them. The CDR3 covers 15 residues. CDR1 is MNHEY, CDR2 SMNVEV, per germline (reference sequence). CDR3 nucleotides: TGTGCCAGCAGTCCAGGACAAGGGTACGCCTATGGCTACACCTTC. Encoded protein: CASSPGQGYAYGYTF.

In its sample, this clone was seen once. The genes are TRBV5-4 and TRBJ1-2; 9 bases match TRBD1. V lost 4 bases and J lost 4; bases outside the gene matches: 8. The V gene's germline CDR1 is SGHNT and CDR2 YYREEE (reference sequence). The CDR3 extends over 15 amino acids. CDR3 amino acids: CASSPQGALSYGYTF. The CDR3 nucleotides read TGTGCCAGCAGCCCACAGGGGGCGCTTAGCTATGGCTACACCTTC.

This clone was seen only once. The chain is built from TRBV9 and TRBJ2-5; 10 bases agree with TRBD2. The CDR3 is 18 amino acids. Germline assignment: CDR1 SGDLS and CDR2 YYNGEE. V shed 4 bases, J shed 1 base, and the junction held 13 bases outside the gene matches. As DNA, the CDR3 is TGTGCCAGCAGCCTAAGCCAAGCTAGCGGGGGCCCCCAAGAGACCCAGTACTTC. Its protein is CASSLSQASGGPQETQYF.